A single sample is the source of the 22 T cell receptor beta chains below, sequenced in a study of T cell changes during pregnancy in multiple sclerosis. Using immunoSEQ multiplex PCR, the repertoire was profiled, and TCRdb retains in-frame clones only, with some absent. The sample lists about 93,000 clones; almost 95% were seen once. Sequencing was performed on peripheral blood, taken after pregnancy. Receptor source: a female donor with multiple sclerosis, enrolled in a pregnancy study.

This clone turned up a few times. The chain links TRBV14 to TRBJ1-5; D is unresolved. Looked up from germline, CDR1 is SGHDN and CDR2 is FVKESK. This CDR3 has 11 amino acids. V was trimmed by 1 base and J by 14 bases, leaving 9 bases between them. The CDR3 loop reads CASSQAEGEHF. In nucleotides, the CDR3 is TGTGCCAGCAGCCAAGCGGAGGGCGAGCATTTT.

The chain couples TRBV6-5 to TRBJ2-7; a possible D gene is TRBD1 (6 bases). CDR1 and CDR2 (germline): MNHEY, SVGAGI. CDR3 length: 12 amino acids. V shed 8 bases and J shed 4 bases, with 12 bases lying between them. This chain's CDR3 is CASEDRSYEQYF. Here the CDR3 DNA reads TGTGCCAGCGAGGACAGATCGTACGAGCAGTACTTC.

The chain employs TRBV30 and TRBJ1-6; possible D gene TRBD1, 6 bases. V was shortened by 4 bases and J by 7 bases, with 26 bases between the two germline ends. From germline, CDR1 is GTSNPN and CDR2 SVGIG (reference sequence). The CDR3 has 18 amino acids. This CDR3 reads CAWTRTAIPGEYNSPLHF. DNA for the CDR3: TGTGCCTGGACAAGAACCGCGATCCCAGGGGAGTACAATTCACCCCTCCACTTT.

V and J are TRBV7-4 and TRBJ1-2; D is possibly TRBD1 (6 bases). Trimming removed 2 bases at V and 8 bases at J, with 18 bases between. Germline V lookup: CDR1 SGHVT, CDR2 SQSDAQ. The length of the CDR3 is 15 residues. This CDR3 is CASSLSPAGAEGYTF. CDR3 in DNA: TGTGCCAGCAGCTTATCTCCCGCGGGGGCCGAAGGCTACACCTTC.

The chain uses TRBV7-2 and TRBJ1-3; 7 bases match TRBD1. The junction had 6 bases not matched to a gene; V was cut back by 4 bases and J by 0 bases. This CDR3 is 16 amino acids long. Germline CDR1 reads SGHTA; CDR2 reads FQGNSA. CDR3 region: CASSSWTGRSGNTIYF. The DNA of the CDR3 is TGTGCCAGCAGCTCCTGGACAGGACGCTCTGGAAACACCATATATTTT.

The chain has TRBV5-1 and TRBJ1-2, with a tentative D call TRBD1 (5 bases). Trimming shortened V by 4 bases and J by 6 bases, and 16 bases separated the two germline ends. The germline gives CDR1 SGHRS, CDR2 YFSETQ. The CDR3 length is 14 residues. The CDR3 reads CASSPGLGFDGYTF. The CDR3 bases are TGCGCCAGCAGCCCGGGACTGGGCTTCGATGGCTACACCTTC. Based on the CDR3 plus reference TRBV5-1 and TRBJ1-2, the full variable domain is KAGVTQTPRYLIKTRGQQVTLSCSPISGHRSVSWYQQTPGQGLQFLFEYFSETQRNKGNFPGRFSGRQFSNSRSEMNVSTLELGDSALYLCASSPGLGFDGYTFGSGTRLTVV.

The chain employs TRBV19 and TRBJ2-4, with 15 bases aligning to TRBD2. V was clipped by 4 bases and J by 0 bases; unmatched bases: 10. The CDR3 spans 20 residues. The germline V gene encodes CDR1 LNHDA and CDR2 SQIVND (reference sequence). In DNA form, the CDR3 reads TGTGCCAGTAGTACCGACCCAGGGACTAGCGGGGGGTTAGCCAAAAACATTCAGTACTTC. Its translation is CASSTDPGTSGGLAKNIQYF.

J is TRBJ2-7 and V is TRBV5-5; D unclear. The CDR3 sequence is 13 residues long. The germline gives CDR1 SGHKS, CDR2 YYEKEE (reference sequence). Trimming pared 0 bases from V and 7 bases from J, leaving 11 bases between. CDR3 DNA: TGTGCCAGCAGCTTGGTGGTAGCATCTGAGCAGTACTTC. It specifies CASSLVVASEQYF.

This clone was recorded once. The chain is built from TRBV19 and TRBJ1-2, with TRBD1 identical over 9 bases. With V trimmed by 4 bases and J by 0 bases, 12 bases remained unmatched. Germline CDR1 reads LNHDA; CDR2 reads SQIVND (reference sequence). The CDR3 consists of 18 residues. The DNA for the CDR3 is TGTGCCAGTAGTACGGAGGACAGGGGCGAGGTCCCTAACTATGGCTACACCTTC. Amino acids: CASSTEDRGEVPNYGYTF.

The V gene is TRBV5-4, the J gene TRBJ2-2, with 11 bases identical to TRBD2. J lost 5 bases, V lost 3 bases, and 12 bases had no gene match. The CDR3 contains 18 residues. From germline, CDR1 is SGHNT and CDR2 YYREEE (reference sequence). The CDR3 nucleotides read TGTGCCAGCAGCTCCCCCGGTCTAGCGGGGGGCGGGACCGGGGAGCTGTTTTTT. Translated, it gives CASSSPGLAGGGTGELFF.

The rearrangement uses TRBV6-5 and TRBJ2-2, with 7 bases identical to TRBD1. The trim removed 5 bases at V and 11 bases at J, leaving 8 bases unmatched. The CDR3 covers 13 residues. Germline lookup yields CDR1 MNHEY and CDR2 SVGAGI. This chain's CDR3 is CASSLAGTAELFF. The CDR3 DNA is TGTGCCAGCAGTCTCGCCGGGACAGCCGAGCTGTTTTTT.

The chain recombines TRBV4-2 with TRBJ2-3; 10 bases match TRBD2. Germline CDR1 LGHNA, CDR2 YNFKEQ. J gave up 2 bases and V 1 base, and 6 bases lay outside the gene matches. The CDR3 contains 17 residues. CDR3 coding DNA: TGTGCCAGCAGCCAAGCCCTAGCGGGAGTTCACACAGATACGCAGTATTTT. The encoded protein is CASSQALAGVHTDTQYF.

The chain has TRBV7-9 and TRBJ1-2; possible D gene TRBD1, 5 bases. Trimming left V 6 bases short and J 0 bases short, with 14 bases between. The CDR3 has 15 amino acids. Germline V gene lookup returns CDR1 SEHNR and CDR2 FQNEAQ (reference sequence). CDR3 region: CASSQNGGPNYGYTF. The CDR3 DNA reads as TGTGCCAGCAGTCAGAACGGGGGTCCTAACTATGGCTACACCTTC.

The V gene is TRBV9, the J gene TRBJ2-2, with TRBD1 identical over 7 bases. Trimming removed 0 bases from V and 4 bases from J; junction bases left unmatched: 3. Germline lookup yields CDR1 SGDLS and CDR2 YYNGEE. There are 15 residues in the CDR3. Here the CDR3 reads CASSVAGGSTGELFF. Written as DNA, the CDR3 is TGTGCCAGCAGCGTAGCAGGGGGAAGCACCGGGGAGCTGTTTTTT.

The V gene is TRBV9, the J gene TRBJ2-3; D unresolved. The CDR3 length is 15 residues. Germline CDR1 reads SGDLS; CDR2 reads YYNGEE. V was cut by 0 bases and J by 3 bases, with 11 bases left in between. This chain's CDR3 is CASSVAIQLTDTQYF. CDR3 in DNA: TGTGCCAGCAGCGTAGCAATACAGCTTACAGATACGCAGTATTTT.

J is TRBJ2-7 and V is TRBV11-3, with 9 positions matching TRBD1. The length of the CDR3 is 17 residues. Germline V CDR1 and CDR2: SGHNT, YENEEA. V was clipped by 1 base and J by 0 bases; unmatched bases: 7. CDR3 nucleotides: TGTGCCAGCAGCTTAGGAAGGGACAGGGTAACCTCCTACGAGCAGTACTTC. It encodes CASSLGRDRVTSYEQYF.

This chain joins TRBV5-4 and TRBJ2-1, with TRBD2 as a possible D gene (6 bases). Germline loops: CDR1 SGHNT, CDR2 YYREEE (reference sequence). The CDR3 is made up of 16 amino acids. V lost 4 bases and J 5 bases, leaving 19 bases between the germline ends. The DNA for the CDR3 is TGTGCCAGCAGCCCAGGAGGGCCTGATCCCCACAATGAGCAGTTCTTC. Its protein product is CASSPGGPDPHNEQFF.

This sequence joins TRBV10-2 and TRBJ1-1, with D possibly being TRBD1 (6 bases). The V end was cut by 7 bases, the J end by 1 base, with 10 bases between. CDR3 size: 13 residues. Germline V lookup: CDR1 WSHSY, CDR2 SAAADI. The CDR3 coding sequence is TGCGCCAGCACTGGACAGAAGAACACTGAAGCTTTCTTT. Translated, it gives CASTGQKNTEAFF.

The chain employs TRBV7-2 and TRBJ2-3, with TRBD2 as a possible D gene (5 bases). This CDR3 comprises 14 residues. Germline V gene lookup returns CDR1 SGHTA and CDR2 FQGNSA. V lost 8 bases to trimming and J lost 1 base, with 13 bases between them. This chain's CDR3 is CASRGRAGTDTQYF. The CDR3 bases are TGTGCCAGCCGCGGGCGGGCGGGCACAGATACGCAGTATTTT.

This clone was seen just once. The chain recombines TRBV6-1 with TRBJ1-5; no clear D. Germline V CDR1 and CDR2: MNHNS, SASEGT. V shed 2 bases and J shed 0 bases, with 8 bases lying between them. CDR3 length: 15 amino acids. CDR3 in amino acids: CASSERDNSNQPQHF. CDR3 bases: TGTGCCAGCAGTGAACGGGATAATAGCAATCAGCCCCAGCATTTT.

CDR3 loop: CASSSGQGFFGQYF. In DNA form, the CDR3 reads TGTGCCAGCAGCTCGGGACAGGGGTTTTTTGGGCAGTACTTC. The chain carries TRBV7-9 and TRBJ2-7, with 10 positions matching TRBD1. J was trimmed by 9 bases and V by 4 bases; bases with no gene match: 9. Per germline, CDR1 SEHNR and CDR2 FQNEAQ (reference sequence). The CDR3 sequence is 14 residues long.

V usage is TRBV6-5 and J usage is TRBJ2-1, with 13 bases lining up with TRBD2. The CDR3 runs to 15 residues. CDR1 and CDR2 from the germline V gene are MNHEY and SVGAGI. After removal of 5 bases from V and 11 bases from J, the junction contained 9 bases not matched to a gene. In nucleotides, the CDR3 is TGTGCCAGCAGTGCACCGGGACTAGCGGGGCAAAAGCAGTTCTTC. Translation gives CASSAPGLAGQKQFF.